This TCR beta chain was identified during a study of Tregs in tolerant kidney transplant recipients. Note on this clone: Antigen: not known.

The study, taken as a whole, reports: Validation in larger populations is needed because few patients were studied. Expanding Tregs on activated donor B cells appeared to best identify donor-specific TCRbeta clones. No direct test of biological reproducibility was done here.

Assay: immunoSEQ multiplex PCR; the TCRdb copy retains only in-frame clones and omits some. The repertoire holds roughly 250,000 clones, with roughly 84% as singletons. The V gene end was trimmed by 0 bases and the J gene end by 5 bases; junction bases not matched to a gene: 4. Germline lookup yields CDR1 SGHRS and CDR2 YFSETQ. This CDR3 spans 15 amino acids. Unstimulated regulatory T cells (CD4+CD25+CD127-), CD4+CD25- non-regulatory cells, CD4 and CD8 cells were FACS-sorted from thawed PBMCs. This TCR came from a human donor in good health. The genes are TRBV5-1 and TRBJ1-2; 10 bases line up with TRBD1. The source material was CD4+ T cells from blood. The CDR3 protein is CASSLVGTGAYGYTF. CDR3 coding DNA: TGCGCCAGCAGCTTGGTGGGGACAGGGGCATATGGCTACACCTTC.